Below, 29 T cell receptor beta chains from the same sample are listed, as sequenced in a study of cytomegalovirus exposure and HLA in healthy donors. With 60 Vbeta and 13 Jbeta primers, the PCR was carried out. Measured with immunoSEQ multiplex PCR; TCRdb has only the in-frame clones, and not every one. Of 150,000 to 180,000 clones listed, 70% to 85% were seen once; the top ten hold around 1.9%. The sequencing sample was made of PBMCs. Receptor source: a man in his thirties or forties in good health and CMV-seronegative.

This chain joins TRBV5-1 and TRBJ1-5; maybe TRBD1 (6 bases). The CDR3 loop spans 15 amino acids. V lost 2 bases to trimming and J lost 5 bases, with 14 bases between them. CDR1 and CDR2 (germline): SGHRS, YFSETQ. CDR3 protein: CASSLPDRKDQPQHF. CDR3 nucleotides: TGCGCCAGCAGCTTACCTGACAGGAAAGATCAGCCCCAGCATTTT.

The chain joins TRBV7-2 to TRBJ2-7; TRBD2 aligns across 8 bases. J gave up 4 bases and V 2 bases, and 10 bases lay outside the gene matches. Germline CDR1 is SGHTA and CDR2 is FQGNSA. The CDR3 runs 16 residues. CDR3 DNA sequence: TGTGCCAGCAGCTTACAAGCGGGGGTCGTTGAGTACGAGCAGTACTTC. This encodes CASSLQAGVVEYEQYF.

This clone was seen a handful of times. The chain joins TRBV7-2 to TRBJ2-7; 7 bases line up with TRBD2. Germline V gene lookup returns CDR1 SGHTA and CDR2 FQGNSA. The ends lost 7 bases at V and 7 bases at J; junction bases unmatched: 16. There are 15 residues in the CDR3. CDR3 sequence (DNA): TGTGCCAGCACCAGAATATGGGGGGGAACGGGGGAGCAGTACTTC. Its translation: CASTRIWGGTGEQYF.

The chain carries TRBV7-2 and TRBJ2-7, with 7 bases lining up with TRBD1. The trim removed 4 bases at V and 1 base at J, leaving 4 bases unmatched. The germline V gene encodes CDR1 SGHTA and CDR2 FQGNSA. The CDR3 totals 14 residues. CDR3 nucleotides: TGTGCCAGCAGCTCGGGACAGACATCCTACGAGCAGTACTTC. This translates into CASSSGQTSYEQYF.

The rearrangement links TRBV6-5 to TRBJ2-5; D perhaps matches TRBD1 (6 bases). The closer fit of TRBJ2-7 to the DNA end suggests the J call may be wrong. The germline V gene has CDR1 MNHEY and CDR2 SVGAGI. CDR3 length: 15 residues. The CDR3 protein is CASSYGGIRSYEQYF. In nucleotides, the CDR3 is TGTGCCAGCAGTTACGGGGGCATCCGCTCCTACGAGCAGTACTTC.

This chain joins TRBV28 and TRBJ2-1; 12 bases map to TRBD1. Germline lookup yields CDR1 MDHEN and CDR2 SYDVKM. The length of the CDR3 is 18 residues. V trimming: 4 bases; J trimming: 3 bases; junction bases outside the gene matches: 10. The CDR3 bases are TGTGCCAGCAGTTCCCCGGGACAGGGGGCTACCTTCTACAATGAGCAGTTCTTC. Amino acids: CASSSPGQGATFYNEQFF.

The V gene is TRBV12-5, the J gene TRBJ1-6; D may be TRBD1 (5 bases). Germline V gives CDR1 LGHNT, CDR2 FRNRAP. V lost 4 bases and J 5 bases, leaving 9 bases between the germline ends. The CDR3 runs 14 residues. The CDR3: CASGSGQNNSPLHF. CDR3 coding DNA: TGTGCTAGTGGTTCAGGGCAAAATAATTCACCCCTCCACTTT.

CDR3 coding DNA: TGTGCCAGCAGAACCGGGACAGGAACCTACGAGCAGTACTTC. Its protein product is CASRTGTGTYEQYF. V is TRBV6-1 and J is TRBJ2-7; 8 nucleotides align to TRBD1. This CDR3 is built from 14 residues. V was pared by 6 bases and J by 2 bases, with 6 bases of the junction left unmatched. Looked up from germline, CDR1 is MNHNS and CDR2 is SASEGT.

V is TRBV4-3 and J is TRBJ1-2, with a possible D match to TRBD1 (6 bases). The V gene lost 0 bases and the J gene lost 8 bases, with 19 bases spanning the gap. Germline CDR1 is LGHNA and CDR2 is YSLEER. CDR3 length: 16 amino acids. The CDR3 region has the DNA TGCGCCAGCAGCCAAGATTCAACCGCAGGGGATGGCGGCTACACCTTC. It is translated as CASSQDSTAGDGGYTF.

The chain combines TRBV15 with TRBJ2-5, with TRBD1 matching 9 bases. There are 12 residues in the CDR3. CDR1 is LNHNV and CDR2 is YYDKDF in the germline V gene (reference sequence). Trimming removed 0 bases from V and 12 bases from J; junction bases left unmatched: 2. The CDR3: CATSRDRTGEYF. The CDR3 DNA is TGTGCCACCAGCAGAGATCGGACAGGGGAGTACTTC. The variable domain in full, completed from reference TRBV15 and TRBJ2-5, reads DAMVIQNPRYQVTQFGKPVTLSCSQTLNHNVMYWYQQKSSQAPKLLFHYYDKDFNNEADTPDNFQSRRPNTSFCFLDIRSPGLGDTAMYLCATSRDRTGEYFGPGTRLLVL.

This clone came up a few times. The chain is built from TRBV30 and TRBJ2-2, with D perhaps matching TRBD2 (6 bases). V was trimmed by 5 bases and J by 0 bases, leaving 10 bases between them. CDR3 length: 14 amino acids. Germline assignment: CDR1 GTSNPN and CDR2 SVGIG (reference sequence). The CDR3 protein is CAWAGLANTGELFF. The CDR3 region has the DNA TGTGCCTGGGCGGGACTCGCGAACACCGGGGAGCTGTTTTTT.

This chain links TRBV5-4 with TRBJ1-1; 8 bases are shared with TRBD1. CDR1 and CDR2 from the germline V gene are SGHNT and YYREEE (reference sequence). The CDR3 runs 14 residues. V dropped 2 bases and J dropped 5; count of bases not matched to a gene: 5. CDR3 DNA: TGTGCCAGCAGCTTTCAGGGGGCGCGGACTGAAGCTTTCTTT. Translated: CASSFQGARTEAFF.

This chain uses TRBV7-9 with TRBJ2-2, with a tentative D call TRBD2 (6 bases). The germline V gene encodes CDR1 SEHNR and CDR2 FQNEAQ (reference sequence). Trimming removed 0 bases from V and 7 bases from J, with 9 bases in between. This CDR3 spans 14 amino acids. Here the CDR3 DNA reads TGTGCCAGCAGCTTAGCCGGGGGAAGCGGGGAGCTGTTTTTT. Amino acid sequence: CASSLAGGSGELFF. Based on the CDR3 plus reference TRBV7-9 and TRBJ2-2, the full variable domain is DTGVSQNPRHKITKRGQNVTFRCDPISEHNRLYWYRQTLGQGPEFLTYFQNEAQLEKSRLLSDRFSAERPKGSFSTLEIQRTEQGDSAMYLCASSLAGGSGELFFGEGSRLTVL.

CDR3 DNA sequence: TGTGCCAGCAGGGGGGACAGCGAATTCTACGAGCAGTACTTC. Amino acid sequence: CASRGDSEFYEQYF. The genes are TRBV6-6 and TRBJ2-7; 7 positions agree with TRBD1. With 6 bases clipped from V and 3 bases from J, the junction kept 8 bases outside the gene matches. Germline V gives CDR1 MNHNY, CDR2 SVGAGI (reference sequence). The CDR3 is 14 residues long.

The chain uses TRBV7-9 and TRBJ1-1; 8 bases line up with TRBD1. The CDR3 runs 12 residues. V shed 10 bases and J 9 bases; nucleotides not matched to a gene: 10. In germline, CDR1 is SEHNR, CDR2 FQNEAQ (reference sequence). For the CDR3, the DNA is TGTGCCACTACACAGGGACAGGAAAAAGCTTTCTTT. This encodes CATTQGQEKAFF.

The CDR3 DNA follows: TGTGCCAGCCTTTATAGGGGCCTAGACCAAGAGACCCAGTACTTC. Protein sequence: CASLYRGLDQETQYF. The J gene is TRBJ2-5, the V gene TRBV6-1; perhaps TRBD1 as D (5 bases). Trimming cost V 8 bases and J 0 bases, with 16 bases left between them. The CDR3 is 15 residues long. From germline, CDR1 is MNHNS and CDR2 SASEGT.

This chain links TRBV6-1 with TRBJ1-1; D uncertain. The germline gives CDR1 MNHNS, CDR2 SASEGT. V lost 6 bases to trimming and J lost 6 bases, with 2 bases between them. The CDR3 spans 9 residues. This CDR3 is CASSSEAFF. The DNA for the CDR3 is TGTGCCAGCAGCTCTGAAGCTTTCTTT.

This chain links TRBV11-3 with TRBJ2-1, with TRBD2 identical over 9 bases. This CDR3 comprises 14 residues. From germline, CDR1 is SGHNT and CDR2 YENEEA. Germline trimming cut 4 bases from V and 9 bases from J; bases unmatched to any gene: 7. The DNA of the CDR3 is TGTGCCAGCAGCTCTCGAAGTAGCGGGGGTGAGCAGTTCTTC. Translation gives CASSSRSSGGEQFF. The full variable domain, in which reference TRBV11-3 and TRBJ2-1 provide the parts outside the CDR3, is EAGVVQSPRYKIIEKKQPVAFWCNPISGHNTLYWYLQNLGQGPELLIRYENEEAVDDSQLPKDRFSAERLKGVDSTLKIQPAELGDSAVYLCASSSRSSGGEQFFGPGTRLTVL.

The chain employs TRBV2 and TRBJ1-5; the D is unclear. The V gene lost 4 bases and the J gene lost 5 bases, with 9 bases spanning the gap. Germline values: CDR1 SNHLY, CDR2 FYNNEI. This CDR3 has 13 residues. In DNA, the CDR3 is TGTGCCAGCAGTGGAACAACCTATCAGCCCCAGCATTTT. Its translation is CASSGTTYQPQHF. Full variable domain (outside the CDR3, taken from reference TRBV2 and TRBJ1-5): EPEVTQTPSHQVTQMGQEVILRCVPISNHLYFYWYRQILGQKVEFLVSFYNNEISEKSEIFDDQFSVERPDGSNFTLKIRSTKLEDSAMYFCASSGTTYQPQHFGDGTRLSIL.

V gene TRBV28 combines with J gene TRBJ2-1, with TRBD1 matching 7 bases. Per the germline V gene, CDR1 is MDHEN and CDR2 is SYDVKM. The trim removed 5 bases at V and 3 bases at J, leaving 7 bases unmatched. The CDR3 sequence is 15 residues long. CDR3 in amino acids: CASSMDRSYYNEQFF. The CDR3 nucleotides read TGTGCCAGCAGTATGGACAGGTCTTACTACAATGAGCAGTTCTTC. The variable domain in full, with the rest retrieved from reference TRBV28 and TRBJ2-1, is DVKVTQSSRYLVKRTGEKVFLECVQDMDHENMFWYRQDPGLGLRLIYFSYDVKMKEKGDIPEGYSVSREKKERFSLILESASTNQTSMYLCASSMDRSYYNEQFFGPGTRLTVL.

This clone came up once. The V gene is TRBV30, the J gene TRBJ2-3, with 9 positions matching TRBD1. CDR3 length equals 15 residues. V lost 4 bases, J lost 5 bases, and 10 bases stayed unmatched. Germline-derived CDR1 and CDR2 are GTSNPN and SVGIG (reference sequence). The CDR3 DNA follows: TGTGCCTGGACCATTAAGGGACAGGGTTTAGATACGCAGTATTTT. Translating gives CAWTIKGQGLDTQYF.

This chain uses TRBV15 with TRBJ2-5, with TRBD1 matching 7 bases. V lost 5 bases to trimming and J lost 5 bases; unmatched junction nucleotides: 5. CDR1 and CDR2 from the germline V gene are LNHNV and YYDKDF (reference sequence). CDR3 length: 13 amino acids. The CDR3 is CATSSDRVETQYF. As DNA, the CDR3 is TGTGCCACCAGCTCAGACAGGGTGGAGACCCAGTACTTC.

J is TRBJ2-1 and V is TRBV4-2; the match to TRBD1 covers 7 bases. The V gene end was trimmed by 0 bases and the J gene end by 4 bases; junction bases not matched to a gene: 6. The CDR3 is 16 amino acids. Germline V gene sequence: CDR1 LGHNA, CDR2 YNFKEQ. The CDR3 nucleotides are TGTGCCAGCAGCCAAGAAGGGGACAGTGGTTACAATGAGCAGTTCTTC. Translation: CASSQEGDSGYNEQFF.

This clone was counted between two and nine times. CDR3 region: CASSLGQGFGEQYF. The CDR3 region has the DNA TGTGCCAGCAGCCTCGGACAGGGTTTTGGCGAGCAGTACTTC. The J gene is TRBJ2-7, the V gene TRBV5-6; 8 bases match TRBD1. V shed 4 bases, J shed 6 bases, and the junction held 9 bases outside the gene matches. There are 14 residues in the CDR3. Looked up from germline, CDR1 is SGHDT and CDR2 is YYEEEE.

This clone was seen just once. Written as DNA, the CDR3 is TGTGCCAGCTCCCAGGGGATGGACAATGAGCAGTTCTTC. It specifies CASSQGMDNEQFF. The J gene is TRBJ2-1, the V gene TRBV18; maybe TRBD1 (6 bases). Germline V CDR1 and CDR2: KGHSH, LQKENI. Trimming shortened V by 6 bases and J by 5 bases, and 11 bases separated the two germline ends. The CDR3 is 13 residues long.

This clone was seen a single time. A read error may produce the germline difference seen at one junction end. This chain uses TRBV5-4 with TRBJ1-2, with TRBD1 as a possible D gene (5 bases). Germline assignment: CDR1 SGHNT and CDR2 YYREEE (reference sequence). CDR3 length: 17 residues. The CDR3 DNA follows: TGTGCCAGCAGCTTACAAATTATCGGGACTGGAGGGAAAGGCTACCCCTTC. It encodes CASSLQIIGTGGKGYPF.

V and J are TRBV15 and TRBJ2-7; no clear D. Trimming shortened V by 0 bases and J by 2 bases, and 8 bases separated the two germline ends. The germline gives CDR1 LNHNV, CDR2 YYDKDF (reference sequence). The CDR3 runs 14 residues. The CDR3 DNA reads as TGTGCCACCAGCAGAGATCGAGCCACCTACGAGCAGTACTTC. It specifies CATSRDRATYEQYF.

This clone has more than one count but fewer than ten. The chain recombines TRBV19 with TRBJ1-2; 7 nucleotides agree with TRBD1. The length of the CDR3 is 12 residues. The trim removed 11 bases at V and 6 bases at J, leaving 9 bases unmatched. Germline values: CDR1 LNHDA, CDR2 SQIVND (reference sequence). As DNA, the CDR3 is TGTGCCCAAAGGACAGGTGAAAATGGCTACACCTTC. Translation: CAQRTGENGYTF.

The chain links TRBV5-6 to TRBJ1-3; D not certain. Between the trimmed V and J ends, which lost 1 base and 2 bases, there was a span of 10 bases. CDR3 size: 15 residues. Germline values: CDR1 SGHDT, CDR2 YYEEEE. The CDR3 here is CASSLRAGTGNTIYF. CDR3 in DNA: TGTGCCAGCAGCTTGAGGGCGGGTACTGGAAACACCATATATTTT.